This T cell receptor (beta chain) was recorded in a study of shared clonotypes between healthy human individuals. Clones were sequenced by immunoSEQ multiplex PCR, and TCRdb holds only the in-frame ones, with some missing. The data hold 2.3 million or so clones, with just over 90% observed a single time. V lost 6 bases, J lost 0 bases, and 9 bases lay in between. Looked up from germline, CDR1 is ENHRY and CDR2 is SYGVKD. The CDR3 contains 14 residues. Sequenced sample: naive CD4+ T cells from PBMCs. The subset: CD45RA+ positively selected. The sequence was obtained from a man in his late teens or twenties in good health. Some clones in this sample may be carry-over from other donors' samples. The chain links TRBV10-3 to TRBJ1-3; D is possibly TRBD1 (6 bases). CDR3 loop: CAIRTGNSGNTIYF. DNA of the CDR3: TGTGCCATCAGGACAGGTAACTCTGGAAACACCATATATTTT.